This TCR beta chain originates from a study of cytomegalovirus exposure and HLA in healthy donors. CDR1 and CDR2 (germline): MNHNS, SASEGT. The CDR3 length is 18 residues. The junction had 20 bases not matched to a gene; V was cut back by 2 bases and J by 11 bases. This clone was seen a handful of times. PCR amplification relied on 60 Vbeta primers (plus 13 Jbeta primers). The data were produced by immunoSEQ multiplex PCR, yet TCRdb's version contains in-frame clones alone and is incomplete. The table lists approximately 190,000 clones, roughly 87% of them singletons, with around 1% in the top ten. Sequenced sample: PBMCs. This clonotype originated in a boy between 2 and 15 years old in good health and CMV-seronegative. This chain links TRBV6-1 with TRBJ2-7; 11 positions agree with TRBD1. CDR3 sequence (DNA): TGTGCCAGCAGTGAAAGGACAGGGGGCGCCTTACCGATTTCCCCGAAGTACTTC. It translates to CASSERTGGALPISPKYF.